Shown below are 11 T cell receptor beta chains from a single sample sequenced in a study of type 1 regulatory T cells (TCRdb year 2021). These reads were obtained on an Illumina MiSeq. TCRdb reworked the public reads: Q25 trimming with fastp, MiXCR clone assembly, productive beta chains retained. Each record represents a unique CDR3 protein, reported with the most common genes and DNA among its rows. The table for this sample lists about 23,000 distinct CDR3 sequences; over 40% of them were counted only once. More than 4% of the sample is in the top ten clones. Their target antigens are unknown. The source material was cultured T cells, either the whole culture or a sorted T cell fraction (not recorded which). The receptor set was obtained from a human donor in good health.

This chain links TRBV7-2 with TRBJ2-7; TRBD1 matches at 7 bases. V was clipped by 4 bases and J by 4 bases; unmatched bases: 10. Germline CDR1 SGHTA, CDR2 FQGNSA. The CDR3 has 15 residues. The CDR3 DNA reads TGTGCCAGCAGCTCAGAAAGACAGGGACCTTACGAGCAGTACTTC. Translated: CASSSERQGPYEQYF.

Only one count was recorded for this clonotype. V usage is TRBV6-5 and J usage is TRBJ2-6, with D possibly matching TRBD2 (6 bases). The germline V and J ends were trimmed by 8 bases and 0 bases, with 11 bases remaining between them. Germline V gene sequence: CDR1 MNHEY, CDR2 SVGAGI. The CDR3 spans 15 residues. CDR3 DNA: TGTGCCAGCGGCGGGGTAGGCTCTGGGGCCAACGTCCTGACTTTC. It specifies CASGGVGSGANVLTF.

This clonotype was found once. This rearrangement joins TRBV20-1 to TRBJ2-3; 15 bases fit TRBD2. The CDR3 spans 17 residues. J gave up 2 bases and V 0 bases, and 3 bases lay outside the gene matches. Germline CDR1 reads DFQATT; CDR2 reads SNEGSKA (reference sequence). CDR3 residues: CSARDRTSGGATDTQYF. CDR3 in DNA: TGCAGTGCTAGAGATCGGACTAGCGGGGGGGCCACAGATACGCAGTATTTT.

The rearrangement uses TRBV3-1 and TRBJ1-2; tentatively, D is TRBD1 (6 bases). V was clipped by 0 bases and J by 4 bases, with 9 bases between them. The CDR3 loop spans 14 amino acids. Germline CDR1 and CDR2: LGHDT and YNNKEL (reference sequence). The CDR3 nucleotides are TGTGCCAGCAGCCAAGATCAACAGGGCTATGGCTACACCTTC. As protein: CASSQDQQGYGYTF.

By share, this clonotype counts as medium-sized (0.01 to 0.1%). DNA of the CDR3: TGTGCCAGCAGCCCCTACCGGGGGGGCCGAGAGACCCAGTACTTC. Its translation is CASSPYRGGRETQYF. This chain connects TRBV3-1 to TRBJ2-5; TRBD2 matches 8 bases. Germline loops: CDR1 LGHDT, CDR2 YNNKEL (reference sequence). There are 15 residues in the CDR3. With 4 bases clipped from V and 4 bases from J, the junction kept 8 bases outside the gene matches.

The genes are TRBV6-5 and TRBJ2-7; TRBD1 aligns across 11 bases. The germline V gene has CDR1 MNHEY and CDR2 SVGAGI. The CDR3 consists of 14 residues. The V segment lost 2 bases and the J segment 4 bases; nucleotides outside the gene matches: 1. The chain's CDR3 is CASSYGTGGYEQYF. The CDR3 DNA reads TGTGCCAGCAGTTACGGGACAGGGGGTTACGAGCAGTACTTC.

The chain carries TRBV10-3 and TRBJ2-2; D is unresolved. Germline values: CDR1 ENHRY, CDR2 SYGVKD. V lost 0 bases, J lost 6 bases, and 8 bases lay in between. The CDR3 runs 14 residues. This CDR3 reads CAISESRLPGELFF. As DNA, the CDR3 is TGTGCCATCAGTGAGTCTCGGCTCCCCGGGGAGCTGTTTTTT.

The sample holds one count of this clonotype. The chain links TRBV27 to TRBJ2-7; possible D gene TRBD2, 5 bases. CDR3 length: 14 residues. Germline CDR1 MNHEY, CDR2 SMNVEV (reference sequence). Deletions cut 2 bases from V and 0 bases from J, with 8 bases between. The CDR3 loop reads CASSLRESSYEQYF. In DNA form, the CDR3 reads TGTGCCAGCAGTTTAAGGGAGAGCTCCTACGAGCAGTACTTC.

In this sample, this clonotype is medium-sized. CDR3 amino acids: CSARDVPQETQYF. CDR3 bases: TGCAGTGCTAGAGATGTCCCTCAAGAGACCCAGTACTTC. The chain employs TRBV20-1 and TRBJ2-5, with no clear D. The V gene lost 0 bases and the J gene lost 2 bases, with 7 bases spanning the gap. Germline V gives CDR1 DFQATT, CDR2 SNEGSKA (reference sequence). The CDR3 extends over 13 amino acids.

The table lists this clonotype with a few counts. The chain employs TRBV28 and TRBJ2-1, with 7 bases aligning to TRBD1. This CDR3 has 14 residues. V lost 6 bases, J lost 1 base, and 3 bases stayed unmatched. Germline loops: CDR1 MDHEN, CDR2 SYDVKM. The DNA for the CDR3 is TGTGCCAGCAGACGACAGGGATCCTACAATGAGCAGTTCTTC. It encodes CASRRQGSYNEQFF.

By sample fraction, this clonotype is medium-sized. This chain joins TRBV5-1 and TRBJ1-2; unclear D gene. V dropped 0 bases and J dropped 4 bases, with 10 bases sitting between them. The CDR3 extends over 14 amino acids. Germline lookup yields CDR1 SGHRS and CDR2 YFSETQ. The CDR3 here is CASSLDGYTYGYTF. CDR3 nucleotides: TGCGCCAGCAGCTTGGATGGGTATACCTATGGCTACACCTTC.